This TCR beta chain was profiled in a study of shared clonotypes between healthy human individuals. Terminally differentiated effector memory CD45RA+ cells were excluded by CCR7 positive selection of CD45RO-negative cells. Only Caucasian adults living in Nashville, Tennessee made up the donor group. After removal of 1 base from V and 8 bases from J, the junction contained 9 bases not matched to a gene. CDR3 size: 15 residues. From germline, CDR1 is SGHAT and CDR2 FQNNGV. Sequencing used immunoSEQ multiplex PCR; TCRdb keeps in-frame clones, though not all of them. Of about 2.1 million clones in the sample, about 92% were seen once.

This TCR was recovered from a man younger than 35 in good health. Some clones in this sample may be carry-over from other donors' samples. The sequenced material came from naive CD8+ T cells from PBMCs. The V and J genes are TRBV11-2 and TRBJ1-2; 8 positions match TRBD1. The CDR3 spells CASSLVAGGVGGYTF. The CDR3 nucleotides read TGTGCCAGCAGCTTAGTTGCAGGGGGCGTTGGGGGCTACACCTTC.